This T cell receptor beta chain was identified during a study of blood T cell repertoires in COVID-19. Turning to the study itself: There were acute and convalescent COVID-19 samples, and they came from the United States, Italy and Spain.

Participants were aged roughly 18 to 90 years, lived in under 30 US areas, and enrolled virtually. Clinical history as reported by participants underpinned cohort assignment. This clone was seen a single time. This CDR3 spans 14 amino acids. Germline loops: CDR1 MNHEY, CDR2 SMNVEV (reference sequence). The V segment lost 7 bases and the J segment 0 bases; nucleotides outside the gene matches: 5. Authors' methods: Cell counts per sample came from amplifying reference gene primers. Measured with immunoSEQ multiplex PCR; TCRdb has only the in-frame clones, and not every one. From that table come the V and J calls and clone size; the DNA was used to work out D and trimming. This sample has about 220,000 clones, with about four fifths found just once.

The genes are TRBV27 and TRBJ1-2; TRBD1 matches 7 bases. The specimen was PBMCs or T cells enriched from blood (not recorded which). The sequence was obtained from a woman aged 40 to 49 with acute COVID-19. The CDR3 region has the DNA TGTGCCAGCAAACAGGGGCCCACTAACTATGGCTACACCTTC. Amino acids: CASKQGPTNYGYTF.